These T cell receptor beta chains were read from a single sample in a study of T cell responses to AZD1222 COVID-19 vaccine. This table comes from immunoSEQ multiplex PCR, and its TCRdb copy is limited to in-frame clones, with some not included. The table shows more than 100,000 clones, with about nine tenths occurring only once. The material was peripheral blood, obtained on day 0 of AZD1222 vaccination. These receptor sequences come from an adult in good health. CDR3s include the opening cysteine and the closing phenylalanine or tryptophan. A D gene is named only where the DNA matches it firmly.

cdr3_aa: CAWNLDRGREQFF
v_call: TRBV30
d_call: TRBD1
j_call: TRBJ2-1

cdr3_aa: CSVGGQGRIYEQYF
v_call: TRBV29-1
d_call: TRBD1
j_call: TRBJ2-7

cdr3_aa: CASSPGRTEAFF
v_call: TRBV5-1
d_call: NA
j_call: TRBJ1-1

cdr3_aa: CASSLGRAGRNEQFF
v_call: TRBV7-6
d_call: TRBD2
j_call: TRBJ2-1

cdr3_aa: CASSPGSSYEQYF
v_call: TRBV5-1
d_call: NA
j_call: TRBJ2-7

cdr3_aa: CASSEKGAGTEAFF
v_call: TRBV10-1
d_call: NA
j_call: TRBJ1-1

cdr3_aa: CATEDRVPNLYTF
v_call: TRBV28
d_call: TRBD1
j_call: TRBJ1-2

cdr3_aa: CASSQMGLSQYEQYF
v_call: TRBV3-1/TRBV3-2
d_call: TRBD2
j_call: TRBJ2-7

cdr3_aa: CASWAGRGVTDTQYF
v_call: TRBV25-1
d_call: NA
j_call: TRBJ2-3

cdr3_aa: CASQPGRTLNTEAFF
v_call: TRBV12-5
d_call: NA
j_call: TRBJ1-1

cdr3_aa: CASSSLTAGTGRLVGNQPQHF
v_call: TRBV19
d_call: TRBD1
j_call: TRBJ1-5

cdr3_aa: CASKGQTLLRSNTEAFF
v_call: TRBV2
d_call: NA
j_call: TRBJ1-1

cdr3_aa: CASTAGYDTGELFF
v_call: TRBV19
d_call: TRBD2
j_call: TRBJ2-2

cdr3_aa: CASSKEDREAEKLFF
v_call: TRBV21-1
d_call: NA
j_call: TRBJ1-4

cdr3_aa: CASSVGLAGASYEQYF
v_call: TRBV9
d_call: TRBD2
j_call: TRBJ2-7

cdr3_aa: CASSHLPHLLYNEQFF
v_call: TRBV3-1/TRBV3-2
d_call: NA
j_call: TRBJ2-1

cdr3_aa: CASSRQTTGELFF
v_call: TRBV2
d_call: NA
j_call: TRBJ2-2

cdr3_aa: CATSRDRKETQYF
v_call: TRBV15
d_call: TRBD1
j_call: TRBJ2-5

cdr3_aa: CASTERSGASYGYTF
v_call: TRBV27
d_call: NA
j_call: TRBJ1-2

cdr3_aa: CASSPASGRAIHSGNTIYF
v_call: TRBV18
d_call: NA
j_call: TRBJ1-3

cdr3_aa: CASSYAVTNEKLFF
v_call: TRBV27
d_call: NA
j_call: TRBJ1-4

cdr3_aa: CASSFGEEGYTF
v_call: TRBV7-9
d_call: NA
j_call: TRBJ1-2

cdr3_aa: CASSGDSQETQYF
v_call: TRBV2
d_call: TRBD1
j_call: TRBJ2-5

cdr3_aa: CASSSTENYGYTF
v_call: TRBV18
d_call: NA
j_call: TRBJ1-2

cdr3_aa: CASSVLTSGYTDTQYF
v_call: TRBV19
d_call: TRBD2
j_call: TRBJ2-3

cdr3_aa: CASSRPGTSFYEQYF
v_call: TRBV5-4
d_call: NA
j_call: TRBJ2-7

cdr3_aa: CASSQVQYTDTQYF
v_call: TRBV3-1/TRBV3-2
d_call: NA
j_call: TRBJ2-3

cdr3_aa: CASSLSGITDEQYF
v_call: TRBV3-1/TRBV3-2
d_call: TRBD2
j_call: TRBJ2-7

cdr3_aa: CASSSTSGATNEKLFF
v_call: TRBV6-5
d_call: NA
j_call: TRBJ1-4

cdr3_aa: CASSINTGELFF
v_call: TRBV11-3
d_call: NA
j_call: TRBJ2-2